Listed below are T cell receptor beta chains from one sample, sequenced in a study of regulatory and conventional T cells in RAG deficiency. Clones were sequenced by immunoSEQ multiplex PCR, and TCRdb holds only the in-frame ones, with some missing. This sample yields some 1,000 clones, of which around 80% are seen a single time; nearly 8% belongs to the top ten. Input material: CD4+ effector T cells sorted from blood. The receptors here all came from a human donor with RAG deficiency presenting as combined immunodeficiency. The CDR3 runs from the conserved cysteine through the conserved F or W. Fields, in order: clone size, D gene, J gene, V gene, CDR3 DNA, CDR3 protein. The D gene is left open where the match is weak. For some rows the clone size is stated as once, few or many, or as a class when expanded; others skip it.

few,-,TRBJ2-3,TRBV19,TGTGCCAGTTCGGAAGGCACGGATACGCAGTATTTT,CASSEGTDTQYF
-,-,TRBJ2-1,TRBV7-2,TGTGCCAGCAGCTCCATCTCCTACAATGAGCAGTTCTTC,CASSSISYNEQFF
few,-,TRBJ1-2,TRBV30,TGTGCCTGGAGTCCTATTCAGTTCCGTCTTTCGGGCTACACCTTC,CAWSPIQFRLSGYTF
-,-,TRBJ1-5,TRBV5-6,TGTGCCAGCAGCTTGGTCAATCAGCCCCAGCATTTT,CASSLVNQPQHF
-,-,TRBJ2-3,TRBV9,TGTGCCAGCAGCCCCACGGGAGATACGCAGTATTTT,CASSPTGDTQYF
once,-,TRBJ2-3,TRBV6-5,TGTGCCAGCAGGCAGAGCACAGATACGCAGTATTTT,CASRQSTDTQYF
-,-,TRBJ2-7,TRBV6-9,TGTGCCAGCAGTCGGGCCTACGAGCAGTACTTC,CASSRAYEQYF
-,-,TRBJ1-3,TRBV4-1,TGCGCCAGCAGCCAAGTCGCTGGAAACACCATATATTTT,CASSQVAGNTIYF
few,-,TRBJ1-4,TRBV14,TGTGCCAGCAGCAGGGCAACTAATGAAAAACTGTTTTTT,CASSRATNEKLFF
-,-,TRBJ2-7,TRBV28,TGTGCCACCCTCTCCTACGAGCAGTACTTC,CATLSYEQYF
-,-,TRBJ2-3,TRBV6-4,TGTGCCAGCAGTGGGCAGGGCACAGATACGCAGTATTTT,CASSGQGTDTQYF
-,-,TRBJ2-7,TRBV27,TGTGCCAGCAGTTTAGGGTACGAGCAGTACTTC,CASSLGYEQYF
few,-,TRBJ1-2,TRBV14,TGTGCCAGCAGCCAAGATCTTCGGTATGGCTACACCTTC,CASSQDLRYGYTF
-,-,TRBJ1-1,TRBV20-1,TGCAGTGCCCAGAGCACTGAAGCTTTCTTT,CSAQSTEAFF
-,-,TRBJ2-2,TRBV6-5,TGTGCCAGCAGTTCATACACCGGGGAGCTGTTTTTT,CASSSYTGELFF
-,-,TRBJ2-3,TRBV28,TGTGCCAGCAGTTTAGGAACGCAGTATTTT,CASSLGTQYF
few,-,TRBJ1-1,TRBV11-2,TGTGCCAGCACCCGAAGCCTGAACACTGAAGCTTTCTTT,CASTRSLNTEAFF
-,-,TRBJ2-7,TRBV28,TGTGCCAGCAGTTCAACTCCCTACGAGCAGTACTTC,CASSSTPYEQYF
-,TRBD1,TRBJ1-5,TRBV28,TGTGCCAGCTTTAGGACAGGGGGCATCAATCAGCCCCAGCATTTT,CASFRTGGINQPQHF
-,-,TRBJ2-6,TRBV13,TGTGCCAGCAGTGTCGAGCAGCTAGTACAAAGTCGGGCCAACGTCCTGACTTTC,CASSVEQLVQSRANVLTF
-,-,TRBJ2-6,TRBV18,TGTGCCAGCTCACGCTTCTCTGGGGCCAACGTCCTGACTTTC,CASSRFSGANVLTF
-,-,TRBJ1-5,TRBV18,TGTGCCAGCTCAGCTAGCAATCAGCCCCAGCATTTT,CASSASNQPQHF
-,-,TRBJ2-7,TRBV6-5,TGTGCCAGCGGTACCTACGAGCAGTACTTC,CASGTYEQYF
-,-,TRBJ2-3,TRBV19,TGTGCCAGTAGTGTTACTAGCACAGATACGCAGTATTTT,CASSVTSTDTQYF
-,-,TRBJ1-1,TRBV6-6,TGTGCCAGCAGTTACACTGAAGCTTTCTTT,CASSYTEAFF
few,-,TRBJ2-5,TRBV30,TGTGCCTGGAGTAACCCTGGGCCCCAGTACTTC,CAWSNPGPQYF
-,-,TRBJ2-6,TRBV5-2,TGTGCCAGCAAGAGCAACGGAGATACACAAAGTCGGGCCAACGTCCTGACTTTC,CASKSNGDTQSRANVLTF
-,-,TRBJ1-2,TRBV28,TGTGCCAGCAGTTTACTCTATGGCTACACCTTC,CASSLLYGYTF
-,-,TRBJ1-4,TRBV6-9,TGTGCCAGCAGTTACACCCCCTCAACTAATGAAAAACTGTTTTTT,CASSYTPSTNEKLFF
-,-,TRBJ2-3,TRBV6-5,TGTGCCAGCAATAGAGCAGATACGCAGTATTTT,CASNRADTQYF
-,-,TRBJ1-4,TRBV7-3,TGTGCCAGCAGCCCTGCTCCGACAACTAATGAAAAACTGTTTTTT,CASSPAPTTNEKLFF
-,-,TRBJ1-5,TRBV27,TGTGCCAGCAGTGGTTTATATAGCAATCAGCCCCAGCATTTT,CASSGLYSNQPQHF
-,-,TRBJ2-7,TRBV20-1,TGCAGTGCTAGAGATCACGAGCAGTACTTC,CSARDHEQYF
-,-,TRBJ2-7,TRBV25-1,TGTGCCAGCAGTCTCTCCTACGAGCAGTACTTC,CASSLSYEQYF
-,-,TRBJ1-1,TRBV6-1,TGTGCCAGCAGTGAAGGGTGGACCACTGAAGCTTTCTTT,CASSEGWTTEAFF
-,-,TRBJ2-5,TRBV30,TGTGCCTGGGGTCAACAAGAGACCCAGTACTTC,CAWGQQETQYF
-,TRBD1,TRBJ1-5,TRBV28,TGTGCCAGCAGTCGGACAGGGCCGTATAGCAATCAGCCCCAGCATTTT,CASSRTGPYSNQPQHF
-,-,TRBJ2-1,TRBV14,TGTGCCAGCAGGCGCTCCTACAATGAGCAGTTCTTC,CASRRSYNEQFF
-,-,TRBJ2-7,TRBV5-1,TGCGCCAGCAGCCTTAACCGGTGGGAGCAGTACTTC,CASSLNRWEQYF
-,-,TRBJ2-1,TRBV7-3,TGTGCCAGCAGCTTGGGGACCTACAATGAGCAGTTCTTC,CASSLGTYNEQFF
-,-,TRBJ2-3,TRBV30,TGTGCCTGGAGTGACCACACAGATACGCAGTATTTT,CAWSDHTDTQYF
-,-,TRBJ1-5,TRBV30,TGTGCCTGGGCTTATAGCAATCAGCCCCAGCATTTT,CAWAYSNQPQHF
-,-,TRBJ2-7,TRBV28,TGTGCCAGCAGAGTCTACGAGCAGTACTTC,CASRVYEQYF
-,-,TRBJ1-5,TRBV6-5,TGTGCCAGCAGTTACTCAAGGGGACTCCATCAGCCCCAGCATTTT,CASSYSRGLHQPQHF
few,-,TRBJ2-3,TRBV11-2,TGTGCCAGCAGCTTCTCCACAGATACGCAGTATTTT,CASSFSTDTQYF
-,-,TRBJ2-3,TRBV6-5,TGTGCCAGCAAGGGTGTGGATACGCAGTATTTT,CASKGVDTQYF
-,TRBD2,TRBJ2-1,TRBV28,TGTGCCGTCTGCCCTTCAGGGACTAGCGGGAGGGCGCGGGGCAATGAGCAGTTCTTC,CAVCPSGTSGRARGNEQFF
few,-,TRBJ2-3,TRBV9,TGTGCCAGCAGCGTAGAGGATACGCAGTATTTT,CASSVEDTQYF
-,-,TRBJ2-7,TRBV11-3,TGTGCCAGCAGCTTAGTCGGCTATGGCGAGCAGTACTTC,CASSLVGYGEQYF
-,TRBD2,TRBJ2-1,TRBV6-5,TGTGCCAGCAGGGGGGGGAGACCTCTCTACAATGAGCAGTTCTTC,CASRGGRPLYNEQFF
-,-,TRBJ2-3,TRBV11-3,TGTGCCAGCAGCTTCCGAGGGCCAGATACGCAGTATTTT,CASSFRGPDTQYF
-,-,TRBJ2-3,TRBV6-5,TGTGCCAGCAGGCATTACACAGATACGCAGTATTTT,CASRHYTDTQYF
-,-,TRBJ2-3,TRBV27,TGTGCCAGCACCAAATTAGATACGCAGTATTTT,CASTKLDTQYF
few,-,TRBJ1-4,TRBV18,TGTGCCAGCTCACCCCTCTCGACTAATGAAAAACTGTTTTTT,CASSPLSTNEKLFF